These T cell receptor beta chains were read from a single sample in a study of blood T cell repertoires in COVID-19. Clones were read by immunoSEQ multiplex PCR, and TCRdb kept only the in-frame ones, dropping some. The sample records roughly 250,000 clones, 88% being singletons. Specimen: PBMCs or T cells enriched from blood (not recorded which). The source is a woman between 50 and 59 years old who had recovered from COVID-19. The CDR3 runs from the conserved cysteine through the conserved F or W. D genes are given only for firm matches. Not all rows give a size; the values are once, few, many and, for expanded clones, a class.

D | J | V | size | DNA | CDR3
TRBD1 | TRBJ1-2 | TRBV5-1 | few | TGCGCCAGCAGCCAGCTCGGACAGGGCTGGGGCTACACCTTC | CASSQLGQGWGYTF
. | TRBJ1-2 | TRBV7-9 | . | TGTGCCAGCAGCCCAGCAGGAGGGAGCGCGTACTATGGCTACACCTTC | CASSPAGGSAYYGYTF
TRBD2 | TRBJ2-7 | TRBV5-6 | . | TGTGCCAGCAGCTCGGGACTAGCGGAGTTCTACGAGCAGTACTTC | CASSSGLAEFYEQYF
. | TRBJ2-2 | TRBV15 | . | TGTGCCACCAGCAGAGCCGCACAGACGAACACCGGGGAGCTGTTTTTT | CATSRAAQTNTGELFF
. | TRBJ1-3 | TRBV7-2 | . | TGTGCCAGCAGCTTATTAAACCGGGGCTCTGGAAACACCATATATTTT | CASSLLNRGSGNTIYF
TRBD1 | TRBJ2-3 | TRBV19 | . | TGTGCCAGTAGTATGGTGGACAGGGGAGCAGATACGCAGTATTTT | CASSMVDRGADTQYF
TRBD1 | TRBJ1-5 | TRBV6-5 | . | TGTGCCAGCAGCCAGGGACAGGGGAGTAATCAGCCCCAGCATTTT | CASSQGQGSNQPQHF
TRBD1 | TRBJ1-3 | TRBV19 | . | TGTGCCAGTAGTAGGCCGGGACAGGGTCGCTCTGGAAACACCATATATTTT | CASSRPGQGRSGNTIYF
TRBD1 | TRBJ2-1 | TRBV7-3 | . | TGTGCCAGCAGCTCAGGGGGAGAGCCGGGTGAGCAGTTCTTC | CASSSGGEPGEQFF
. | TRBJ1-6 | TRBV10-3 | . | TGTGCCATCAGTGAAGGGGTCATAAAGAGTAATTCACCCCTCCACTTT | CAISEGVIKSNSPLHF
. | TRBJ2-7 | TRBV15 | . | TGTGCCACCAGCATAACGAGGGATACCTACGAGCAGTACTTC | CATSITRDTYEQYF
TRBD2 | TRBJ2-1 | TRBV6-5 | . | TGTGCCAGCAGTACCGGGACTAGGGCCAATGAGCAGTTCTTC | CASSTGTRANEQFF
. | TRBJ1-1 | TRBV28 | . | TGTGCCAGCAGTTTGGTGCGAGGGGGCACTGAAGCTTTCTTT | CASSLVRGGTEAFF
TRBD1 | TRBJ1-1 | TRBV6-5 | . | TGTGCCAGCAGTACAGGGGGGACTGAAGCTTTCTTT | CASSTGGTEAFF
. | TRBJ1-2 | TRBV2 | . | TGTGCCAGCAGCCGGTTAAACTATGGCTACACCTTC | CASSRLNYGYTF
. | TRBJ2-3 | TRBV3-1/TRBV3-2 | . | TGTGCCAGCAGCCAACGGGCAGATACGCAGTATTTT | CASSQRADTQYF
. | TRBJ2-2 | TRBV7-3 | . | TGTGCCAGCAGCTTGAGTGGTTGGACACCCACCGGGGAGCTGTTTTTT | CASSLSGWTPTGELFF
. | TRBJ1-1 | TRBV27 | . | TGTGCCAGCACGGGCAGGGTTGGGAACACTGAAGCTTTCTTT | CASTGRVGNTEAFF
. | TRBJ2-5 | TRBV20-1 | . | TGCAGTGCTACTGTGGAGACCCAGTACTTC | CSATVETQYF
. | TRBJ1-2 | TRBV5-1 | . | TGCGCCAGCAGCTTGGGCGGAGGTGCGGCTAACTATGGCTACACCTTC | CASSLGGGAANYGYTF
. | TRBJ1-1 | TRBV5-8 | . | TGTGCCAGCGCCATCGGGGGGGGACTTCTGAACACTGAAGCTTTCTTT | CASAIGGGLLNTEAFF
. | TRBJ1-5 | TRBV28 | . | TGTGCCAGCACTCGGGGGGGCATGAGCAATCAGCCCCAGCATTTT | CASTRGGMSNQPQHF
TRBD2 | TRBJ2-2 | TRBV5-1 | . | TGCGCCAGCAGCTTGGTCGGACTAGCGGGAGTCGGAAACGGGGAGCTGTTTTTT | CASSLVGLAGVGNGELFF
. | TRBJ1-6 | TRBV18 | . | TGTGCCAGCTCACCACCAGCGGGGGAGGGCCTCCACTTT | CASSPPAGEGLHF
TRBD1 | TRBJ2-7 | TRBV20-1 | . | TGCAGTGTTGACAGGGCTGGCGAGCAGTACTTC | CSVDRAGEQYF
. | TRBJ2-1 | TRBV2 | . | TGTGCCAGCAGGGGTAGCGGTTACAATGAGCAGTTCTTC | CASRGSGYNEQFF
TRBD1 | TRBJ1-1 | TRBV30 | . | TGTGCCTGGAGTGGCGACAGGGGCCTTGAAGCTTTCTTT | CAWSGDRGLEAFF
. | TRBJ2-2 | TRBV24-1 | . | TGTGCCACCAGTGATTTCGCTCAGGGAACCGGGGAGCTGTTTTTT | CATSDFAQGTGELFF